Below are 25 T cell receptor beta chains sequenced from a single sample in a study of T cell responses to AZD1222 COVID-19 vaccine (dated by TCRdb to about 2021). Reading the label with the study, this specimen's time point is: about 28 days (+/-7) after the second vaccine dose. The library came from the immunoSEQ multiplex PCR assay. The clones in this table, taken by TCRdb from immuneACCESS, are in-frame only. Not every clone is retained; where verified, under half of the shortfall comes from an unresolved V gene, and the cause of the rest is unknown. The sample table contains under 150,000 clones; only one count was recorded for about 79% of them. The top ten clonotypes cover about 29% of the sample. The sequences come from peripheral blood, collected 28 days after the second AZD1222 dose. The source of these receptors is an adult who received the AZD1222 COVID-19 vaccine.

The chain uses TRBV6-1 and TRBJ2-5; TRBD2 matches at 10 bases. This CDR3 region has 18 residues. Trimming took 0 bases from V and 4 from J; bases not matched to a gene: 11. From germline, CDR1 is MNHNS and CDR2 SASEGT. CDR3 amino acids: CASSEAGSAGGRSETQYF. The CDR3 DNA is TGTGCCAGCAGTGAAGCGGGTTCAGCGGGGGGGCGGTCAGAGACCCAGTACTTC.

The chain recombines TRBV28 with TRBJ1-2, with 7 bases identical to TRBD1. The length of the CDR3 is 13 residues. J was trimmed by 7 bases and V by 6 bases; bases with no gene match: 8. Looked up from germline, CDR1 is MDHEN and CDR2 is SYDVKM. CDR3 in DNA: TGTGCCAGCAGACGGGGGACAGTGGGTGGCTACACCTTC. It encodes CASRRGTVGGYTF.

The chain combines TRBV3-1 (or the pseudogene TRBV3-2) with TRBJ2-7; weak D call: TRBD1 (5 bases). The V gene's germline CDR1 is LGHDT and CDR2 YNNKEL (reference sequence). Trimming stripped 0 bases from V and 2 bases from J, with 8 bases between. The CDR3 is 14 amino acids. The DNA of the CDR3 is TGTGCCAGCAGCCAAGATCCGACAGCCTACGAGCAGTACTTC. The encoded protein is CASSQDPTAYEQYF.

The J gene is TRBJ2-5, the V gene TRBV19, with D maybe TRBD1 (5 bases). The V gene's germline CDR1 is LNHDA and CDR2 SQIVND (reference sequence). The ends were cut back, 7 bases at V and 3 bases at J, with 15 bases in the middle. CDR3 length: 14 amino acids. The CDR3 spells CASKRRTYEETQYF. In DNA, the CDR3 is TGTGCCAGTAAACGCCGGACATACGAAGAGACCCAGTACTTC.

The chain joins TRBV4-3 to TRBJ2-3; no clear D gene. CDR1 and CDR2 from the germline V gene are LGHNA and YSLEER. V lost 0 bases, J lost 3 bases, and 13 bases lay in between. The CDR3 loop spans 16 amino acids. CDR3 sequence reads: CASSQDASDTTDTQYF. In DNA form, the CDR3 reads TGCGCCAGCAGCCAAGATGCTAGTGACACAACAGATACGCAGTATTTT.

CDR3 in amino acids: CSVVSGYEQYF. CDR3 nucleotides: TGCAGTGTGGTCTCGGGGTACGAGCAGTACTTC. The V call is TRBV20-1, the J call TRBJ2-7, with a tentative D call TRBD2 (5 bases). The CDR3 is 11 residues long. V was clipped by 7 bases and J by 4 bases, with 11 bases between them. Germline V gene lookup returns CDR1 DFQATT and CDR2 SNEGSKA (reference sequence).

The V call is TRBV28, the J call TRBJ2-1, with 9 bases lining up with TRBD1. V dropped 2 bases and J dropped 4; count of bases not matched to a gene: 3. The CDR3 runs 15 residues. Germline loops: CDR1 MDHEN, CDR2 SYDVKM. CDR3 sequence reads: CASSLPGQGYNEQFF. Here the CDR3 DNA reads TGTGCCAGCAGTTTACCTGGACAGGGGTACAATGAGCAGTTCTTC.

This chain uses TRBV5-1 with TRBJ1-4; TRBD1 matches 10 bases. The CDR3 loop spans 15 amino acids. The ends lost 2 bases at V and 8 bases at J; junction bases unmatched: 6. CDR1 and CDR2 from the germline V gene are SGHRS and YFSETQ. CDR3 bases: TGCGCCAGCAGCTTAATCGGGACAGGGGAGGAAAAACTGTTTTTT. Amino acids: CASSLIGTGEEKLFF.

The chain links TRBV5-1 to TRBJ2-2; D gene ambiguous. Germline CDR1 SGHRS, CDR2 YFSETQ. V gave up 2 bases and J gave up 1 base, with 3 bases separating them. This CDR3 comprises 13 residues. CDR3 region: CASSLQNTGELFF. CDR3 coding DNA: TGCGCCAGCAGCTTACAGAACACCGGGGAGCTGTTTTTT.

The chain links TRBV5-1 to TRBJ2-3; maybe TRBD1 (5 bases). Trimming shortened V by 1 base and J by 3 bases, and 12 bases separated the two germline ends. In germline, CDR1 is SGHRS, CDR2 YFSETQ. CDR3 length equals 15 residues. CDR3 sequence reads: CASSLQGARTDTQYF. For the CDR3, the DNA is TGCGCCAGCAGCTTGCAAGGGGCGAGGACAGATACGCAGTATTTT.

About this clone: The sample holds other DNA sequences that translate to the same CDR3. This sequence joins TRBV5-1 and TRBJ2-7, with a possible D match to TRBD2 (6 bases). CDR3 size: 12 residues. V dropped 3 bases and J dropped 4 bases, with 8 bases sitting between them. From germline, CDR1 is SGHRS and CDR2 YFSETQ. The CDR3 DNA sequence: TGCGCCAGCAGCTCCGGGGGATACGAGCAGTACTTC. Protein: CASSSGGYEQYF. The full variable domain, with the rest looked up from reference TRBV5-1 and TRBJ2-7, is KAGVTQTPRYLIKTRGQQVTLSCSPISGHRSVSWYQQTPGQGLQFLFEYFSETQRNKGNFPGRFSGRQFSNSRSEMNVSTLELGDSALYLCASSSGGYEQYFGPGTRLTVT.

J is TRBJ1-4 and V is TRBV19; D remains ambiguous. Trimming shortened V by 6 bases and J by 0 bases, and 8 bases separated the two germline ends. The CDR3 runs 14 residues. The germline gives CDR1 LNHDA, CDR2 SQIVND (reference sequence). The CDR3 spells CASSLTATNEKLFF. The CDR3 nucleotides are TGTGCCAGTAGCCTTACAGCAACTAATGAAAAACTGTTTTTT.

This sequence joins TRBV25-1 and TRBJ2-5; TRBD2 might be the D (6 bases). Germline CDR1 and CDR2: MGHDK and SYGVNS. V lost 4 bases and J 2 bases, leaving 14 bases between the germline ends. The CDR3 consists of 15 residues. DNA for the CDR3: TGTGCCAGCAGTGCCTTCGGGAGTCCTCAAGAGACCCAGTACTTC. Its protein product is CASSAFGSPQETQYF.

The chain joins TRBV6-5 to TRBJ2-7; D is unresolved. The CDR3 runs 12 residues. Trimming shortened V by 6 bases and J by 5 bases, and 11 bases separated the two germline ends. Germline CDR1 is MNHEY and CDR2 is SVGAGI. This chain's CDR3 is CASSYLGHEQYF. In DNA form, the CDR3 reads TGTGCCAGCAGCTACCTTGGGCACGAGCAGTACTTC.

The chain links TRBV19 to TRBJ2-7; D is unresolved. The V end was cut by 5 bases, the J end by 5 bases, with 7 bases between. Germline V gene data show CDR1 as LNHDA and CDR2 as SQIVND (reference sequence). The length of the CDR3 is 11 residues. The CDR3 is CASSFGDEQYF. DNA of the CDR3: TGTGCCAGTAGTTTCGGAGACGAGCAGTACTTC.

The chain couples TRBV11-1 to TRBJ2-3; D gene ambiguous. Trimming took off 2 bases at V and 1 base at J, with 7 bases between the two ends. In germline, CDR1 is SGHAT, CDR2 FQDESV (reference sequence). The CDR3 contains 14 residues. The CDR3 spells CASSLLRGTDTQYF. In DNA, the CDR3 is TGTGCCAGCAGCTTATTACGGGGCACAGATACGCAGTATTTT. The full variable domain, with the rest looked up from reference TRBV11-1 and TRBJ2-3, is EAEVAQSPRYKITEKSQAVAFWCDPISGHATLYWYRQILGQGPELLVQFQDESVVDDSQLPKDRFSAERLKGVDSTLKIQPAELGDSAMYLCASSLLRGTDTQYFGPGTRLTVL.

The J gene is TRBJ1-2, the V gene TRBV7-2; D is possibly TRBD1 (6 bases). The CDR3 contains 15 residues. In germline, CDR1 is SGHTA, CDR2 FQGNSA. Trimming removed 4 bases at V and 2 bases at J, with 14 bases between. The CDR3 protein is CASSSNGRGNYGYTF. CDR3 DNA: TGTGCCAGCAGCTCGAATGGGAGGGGGAACTATGGCTACACCTTC. The complete variable domain, with remaining parts taken from reference TRBV7-2 and TRBJ1-2, reads GAGVSQSPSNKVTEKGKDVELRCDPISGHTALYWYRQSLGQGLEFLIYFQGNSAPDKSGLPSDRFSAERTGGSVSTLTIQRTQQEDSAVYLCASSSNGRGNYGYTFGSGTRLTVV.

CDR3 bases: TGTGCCAGTAGACAGGGGACTAACACTGAAGCTTTCTTT. Its translation is CASRQGTNTEAFF. This chain joins TRBV19 and TRBJ1-1, with 7 nucleotides matching TRBD1. Germline V CDR1 and CDR2: LNHDA, SQIVND (reference sequence). V lost 6 bases and J lost 2; bases outside the gene matches: 3. This CDR3 has 13 amino acids.

The chain couples TRBV24-1 to TRBJ1-5; D may be TRBD1 (6 bases). V dropped 3 bases and J dropped 1 base, with 6 bases sitting between them. The CDR3 has 14 amino acids. Germline-derived CDR1 and CDR2 are KGHDR and SFDVKD. CDR3 DNA: TGTGCCACCAGTGATCAGGGGAGCAATCAGCCCCAGCATTTT. Translating it yields CATSDQGSNQPQHF.

The chain carries TRBV11-2 and TRBJ2-7; possible D gene TRBD1, 6 bases. V lost 2 bases, J lost 7 bases, and 18 bases lay in between. Germline loops: CDR1 SGHAT, CDR2 FQNNGV. CDR3 length: 15 residues. CDR3 protein: CASSLQDSRVGEQYF. CDR3 nucleotides: TGTGCCAGCAGCTTACAGGACAGTAGGGTCGGGGAGCAGTACTTC. The full variable domain, its missing parts supplied by reference TRBV11-2 and TRBJ2-7, is EAGVAQSPRYKIIEKRQSVAFWCNPISGHATLYWYQQILGQGPKLLIQFQNNGVVDDSQLPKDRFSAERLKGVDSTLKIQPAKLEDSAVYLCASSLQDSRVGEQYFGPGTRLTVT.

This clone has just one count. The V call is TRBV9, the J call TRBJ1-2; no firm D call. The CDR3 is made up of 14 amino acids. Trimming removed 0 bases from V and 2 bases from J, with 8 bases in between. The germline gives CDR1 SGDLS, CDR2 YYNGEE. CDR3 bases: TGTGCCAGCAGCGTAGGAGGGCTGAACTATGGCTACACCTTC. This sequence encodes CASSVGGLNYGYTF. The full variable domain, its missing parts supplied by reference TRBV9 and TRBJ1-2, is DSGVTQTPKHLITATGQRVTLRCSPRSGDLSVYWYQQSLDQGLQFLIQYYNGEERAKGNILERFSAQQFPDLHSELNLSSLELGDSALYFCASSVGGLNYGYTFGSGTRLTVV.

The gene calls are TRBV30 and TRBJ1-1; unclear D gene. The V gene's germline CDR1 is GTSNPN and CDR2 SVGIG (reference sequence). This CDR3 has 15 residues. V lost 2 bases and J 5 bases, leaving 18 bases between the germline ends. CDR3 sequence: CAWSRYGMRQTEAFF. For the CDR3, the DNA is TGTGCCTGGAGTCGGTACGGGATGCGGCAAACTGAAGCTTTCTTT.

This clone was seen more than once but under ten times. The J gene is TRBJ2-7, the V gene TRBV30; 8 bases map to TRBD1. The CDR3 has 14 residues. In germline, CDR1 is GTSNPN, CDR2 SVGIG (reference sequence). Trimming cost V 0 bases and J 3 bases; bases outside gene matches: 4. In DNA, the CDR3 is TGTGCCTGGAGTGTAGCACAGGGGGACTACGAGCAGTACTTC. Translation gives CAWSVAQGDYEQYF.

This clone was seen a handful of times. The chain carries TRBV18 and TRBJ2-3; D ambiguous. This CDR3 contains 15 residues. The V and J ends lost 1 base and 3 bases respectively, with 11 bases between them. Germline values: CDR1 KGHSH, CDR2 LQKENI. The CDR3, as DNA: TGTGCCAGCTCACCACGAGGTATCTCGACAGATACGCAGTATTTT. Protein product: CASSPRGISTDTQYF.

In this sample, this clone turned up a few times. This sequence joins TRBV5-1 and TRBJ2-5, with D possibly matching TRBD2 (6 bases). Trimming removed 4 bases from V and 0 bases from J, with 13 bases in between. This CDR3 is 15 amino acids long. Looked up from germline, CDR1 is SGHRS and CDR2 is YFSETQ. The CDR3 nucleotides read TGCGCCAGCAGCAACCAACTAGCCAACCAAGAGACCCAGTACTTC. It is translated as CASSNQLANQETQYF.